Listed here are 21 T cell receptor beta chains from one sample, sequenced in a study of blood T cell repertoires in COVID-19. The table came from immunoSEQ multiplex PCR; TCRdb's copy has only in-frame clones and leaves some out. The sample contains around 310,000 clones, 70% to 90% of which appear only once. Sequenced sample: peripheral blood. The receptors derive from a woman in her 50s with active or convalescent COVID-19.

This clone was observed once. This rearrangement joins TRBV18 to TRBJ1-4, with D possibly matching TRBD1 (6 bases). The V end lost 3 bases, the J end lost 0 bases, and 14 bases lay between the germline ends. Germline CDR1 KGHSH, CDR2 LQKENI. The CDR3 sequence is 17 residues long. CDR3 residues: CASSPRTVGTTNEKLFF. As DNA, the CDR3 is TGTGCCAGCTCACCGCGGACAGTAGGTACAACTAATGAAAAACTGTTTTTT. The complete variable domain, with remaining parts taken from reference TRBV18 and TRBJ1-4, reads NAGVMQNPRHLVRRRGQEARLRCSPMKGHSHVYWYRQLPEEGLKFMVYLQKENIIDESGMPKERFSAEFPKEGPSILRIQQVVRGDSAAYFCASSPRTVGTTNEKLFFGSGTQLSVL.

The CDR3 sequence is CATSDTPRLAGSDTQYF. The DNA for the CDR3 is TGTGCCACCAGTGACACCCCCAGACTAGCGGGGTCAGATACGCAGTATTTT. The V and J genes are TRBV24-1 and TRBJ2-3; 11 bases map to TRBD2. J gave up 4 bases and V 4 bases, and 9 bases lay outside the gene matches. The CDR3 extends over 17 amino acids. Germline loops: CDR1 KGHDR, CDR2 SFDVKD.

V is TRBV10-3 and J is TRBJ2-3; 10 nucleotides align to TRBD2. Germline assignment: CDR1 ENHRY and CDR2 SYGVKD. With 3 bases clipped from V and 5 bases from J, the junction kept 11 bases outside the gene matches. The CDR3 covers 17 residues. CDR3 sequence reads: CAISEELAGSPVDTQYF. The CDR3 DNA follows: TGTGCCATCAGTGAAGAACTAGCGGGGAGTCCGGTAGATACGCAGTATTTT.

This chain connects TRBV18 to TRBJ1-1; TRBD1 is a possible D gene (6 bases). The germline V and J ends were trimmed by 6 bases and 3 bases, with 11 bases remaining between them. Germline CDR1 KGHSH, CDR2 LQKENI. The CDR3 is 13 amino acids. CDR3 coding DNA: TGTGCCAGCTCCGGGGGGGGCCACACTGAAGCTTTCTTT. It codes for CASSGGGHTEAFF.

V and J are TRBV5-1 and TRBJ2-7; TRBD1 aligns across 8 bases. The CDR3 covers 15 residues. J gave up 3 bases and V 3 bases, and 8 bases lay outside the gene matches. CDR1 SGHRS and CDR2 YFSETQ come from the germline V gene. CDR3: CASSSRGHFSYEQYF. As DNA, the CDR3 is TGCGCCAGCAGCTCCAGGGGGCATTTTAGCTACGAGCAGTACTTC.

This rearrangement joins TRBV5-5 to TRBJ1-3; D gene unclear. Germline V CDR1 and CDR2: SGHKS, YYEKEE (reference sequence). V dropped 4 bases and J dropped 2 bases, with 13 bases sitting between them. The CDR3 spans 15 residues. The CDR3 sequence: CASSGLGGAGNTIYF. As DNA, the CDR3 is TGTGCCAGCAGCGGCCTAGGCGGGGCTGGAAACACCATATATTTT.

J is TRBJ1-2 and V is TRBV9, with D possibly TRBD1 on 5 matching bases. CDR1 is SGDLS and CDR2 is YYNGEE in the germline V gene. There are 16 residues in the CDR3. V was shortened by 0 bases and J by 2 bases, with 14 bases between the two germline ends. CDR3 protein: CASSVDRGGANYGYTF. CDR3 bases: TGTGCCAGCAGCGTAGATCGTGGAGGGGCAAACTATGGCTACACCTTC.

The V call is TRBV7-6, the J call TRBJ2-3; no definite D call. The CDR3 has 17 amino acids. The germline V gene has CDR1 SGHVS and CDR2 FNYEAQ. V gave up 0 bases and J gave up 2 bases, with 15 bases separating them. CDR3 DNA: TGTGCCAGCAGCTTAGCTGCGACTCGAGTGCACACAGATACGCAGTATTTT. This sequence encodes CASSLAATRVHTDTQYF.

The chain couples TRBV2 to TRBJ1-2; D may be TRBD1 (6 bases). V was pared by 0 bases and J by 5 bases, with 7 bases between. Germline V gene sequence: CDR1 SNHLY, CDR2 FYNNEI. The CDR3 runs 13 residues. CDR3 DNA: TGTGCCAGCAGTGAAGCTCAGGGGTATGGCTACACCTTC. It specifies CASSEAQGYGYTF.

The chain links TRBV6-5 to TRBJ2-3, with a tentative D call TRBD1 (5 bases). CDR1 is MNHEY, CDR2 SVGAGI, per germline. The CDR3 spans 15 residues. Trimming left V 6 bases short and J 1 base short, with 14 bases between. CDR3 sequence: CASRRGHHGTDTQYF. DNA of the CDR3: TGTGCCAGCAGGCGAGGACACCACGGCACAGATACGCAGTATTTT.

This clone was observed a handful of times. The rearrangement joins TRBV18 to TRBJ2-3; no clear D gene. V was shortened by 2 bases and J by 0 bases, with 3 bases between the two germline ends. CDR3 size: 13 residues. Germline-derived CDR1 and CDR2 are KGHSH and LQKENI. This CDR3 is CASSPTSTDTQYF. The CDR3 DNA is TGTGCCAGCTCACCAACTAGCACAGATACGCAGTATTTT.

The rearrangement uses TRBV19 and TRBJ1-1, with 8 bases aligning to TRBD1. The CDR3 covers 15 residues. The germline gives CDR1 LNHDA, CDR2 SQIVND (reference sequence). V trimming: 5 bases; J trimming: 4 bases; junction bases outside the gene matches: 9. The CDR3 DNA reads as TGTGCCAGTAGTTTAAGACAGGGGAAGGGCACTGAAGCTTTCTTT. It codes for CASSLRQGKGTEAFF. Supplemented by reference TRBV19 and TRBJ1-1, the full variable domain reads DGGITQSPKYLFRKEGQNVTLSCEQNLNHDAMYWYRQDPGQGLRLIYYSQIVNDFQKGDIAEGYSVSREKKESFPLTVTSAQKNPTAFYLCASSLRQGKGTEAFFGQGTRLTVV.

The chain couples TRBV28 to TRBJ2-3; 10 nucleotides agree with TRBD1. V dropped 5 bases and J dropped 6; count of bases not matched to a gene: 5. CDR1 is MDHEN, CDR2 SYDVKM, per germline. This CDR3 is 14 amino acids long. As DNA, the CDR3 is TGTGCCAGCAGTCGACAGGGGGCGGGGGATACGCAGTATTTT. It encodes CASSRQGAGDTQYF.

The chain carries TRBV6-5 and TRBJ2-1, with 12 positions matching TRBD2. Per germline, CDR1 MNHEY and CDR2 SVGAGI. J gave up 7 bases and V 5 bases, and 6 bases lay outside the gene matches. This CDR3 comprises 15 residues. The CDR3 DNA reads as TGTGCCAGCAGTATCCTAGCGGGGGGGTTTAATGAGCAGTTCTTC. This gives the protein CASSILAGGFNEQFF.

The V call is TRBV5-5, the J call TRBJ1-6; possibly TRBD1 for D (6 bases). The CDR3 has 14 residues. Trimming cost V 2 bases and J 7 bases, with 10 bases left between them. From germline, CDR1 is SGHKS and CDR2 YYEKEE (reference sequence). The CDR3: CASSFRQGNSPLHF. Here the CDR3 DNA reads TGTGCCAGCAGCTTTAGGCAGGGGAATTCACCCCTCCACTTT.

The chain has TRBV3-1 (or the pseudogene TRBV3-2) and TRBJ2-5, with TRBD1 identical over 9 bases. V was pared by 2 bases and J by 4 bases, with 2 bases of the junction left unmatched. From germline, CDR1 is LGHDT and CDR2 YNNKEL (reference sequence). CDR3 length equals 14 residues. The CDR3 loop is CASSQPGQGETQYF. The DNA of the CDR3 is TGTGCCAGCAGCCAACCGGGACAGGGAGAGACCCAGTACTTC.

This clone came up once. The chain employs TRBV14 and TRBJ1-1; D may be TRBD1 (6 bases). The CDR3 length is 16 residues. CDR1 SGHDN and CDR2 FVKESK come from the germline V gene. The V end lost 0 bases, the J end lost 0 bases, and 11 bases lay between the germline ends. The CDR3 nucleotides read TGTGCCAGCAGCCAAGATCTAGGGGGGGTGAACACTGAAGCTTTCTTT. Its translation is CASSQDLGGVNTEAFF.

The chain is built from TRBV19 and TRBJ2-1; 13 bases are shared with TRBD2. After removal of 4 bases from V and 0 bases from J, the junction contained 3 bases not matched to a gene. The CDR3 has 17 amino acids. Germline-derived CDR1 and CDR2 are LNHDA and SQIVND (reference sequence). CDR3 coding DNA: TGTGCCAGTAGTACGGGACTAGCGGGGAGCTCCTACAATGAGCAGTTCTTC. Residues: CASSTGLAGSSYNEQFF.

The V gene is TRBV6-5, the J gene TRBJ2-1, with a tentative D call TRBD2 (6 bases). The germline gives CDR1 MNHEY, CDR2 SVGAGI. Trimming shortened V by 7 bases and J by 8 bases, and 18 bases separated the two germline ends. The CDR3 contains 14 residues. The CDR3 here is CASIGTLKYDEQFF. The DNA for the CDR3 is TGTGCCAGCATCGGGACTCTGAAATACGATGAGCAGTTCTTC.

The chain links TRBV7-2 to TRBJ2-5; tentative D call: TRBD2 (6 bases). Germline loops: CDR1 SGHTA, CDR2 FQGNSA. CDR3 size: 15 residues. With 5 bases removed from V and 2 bases from J, the gap between germline ends came to 15 bases. CDR3 amino acids: CASSTSGGVQETQYF. In DNA form, the CDR3 reads TGTGCCAGCAGCACGAGCGGAGGGGTTCAAGAGACCCAGTACTTC.

This chain uses TRBV7-2 with TRBJ2-2; 8 bases align to TRBD1. CDR3 length equals 16 residues. The germline CDR1 and CDR2 sequences are SGHTA and FQGNSA. V shed 2 bases and J 4 bases; nucleotides not matched to a gene: 6. The CDR3 is CASSLLQGAPTGELFF. In DNA, the CDR3 is TGTGCCAGCAGCTTATTGCAGGGGGCGCCCACCGGGGAGCTGTTTTTT.